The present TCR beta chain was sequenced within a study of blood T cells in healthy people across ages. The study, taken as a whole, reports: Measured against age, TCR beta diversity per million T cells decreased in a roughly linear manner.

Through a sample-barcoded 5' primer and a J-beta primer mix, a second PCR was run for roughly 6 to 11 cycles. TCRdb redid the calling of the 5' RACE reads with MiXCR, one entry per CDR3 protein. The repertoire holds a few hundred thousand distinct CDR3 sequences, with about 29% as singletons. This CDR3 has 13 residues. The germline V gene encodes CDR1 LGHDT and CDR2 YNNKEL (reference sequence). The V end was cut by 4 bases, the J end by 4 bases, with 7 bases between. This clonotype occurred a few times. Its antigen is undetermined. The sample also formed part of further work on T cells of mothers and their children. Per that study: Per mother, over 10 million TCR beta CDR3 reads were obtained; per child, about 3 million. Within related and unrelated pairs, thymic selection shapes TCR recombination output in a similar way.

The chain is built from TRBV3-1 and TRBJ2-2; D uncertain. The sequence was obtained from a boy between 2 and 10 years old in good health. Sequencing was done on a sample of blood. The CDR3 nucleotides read TGTGCCAGCAGCCCAGACCTCACCGGGGAGCTGTTTTTT. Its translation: CASSPDLTGELFF.